A selection of T cell receptor beta chains follows, all from one sample in a study of beta chain features in type 1 diabetes. Sequencing was performed with immunoSEQ multiplex PCR; in TCRdb, only in-frame clones are kept and a portion is missing. The sample lists under 300,000 clones, 25% to 30% seen once, with around 4% in the top ten. The sample consisted of central memory CD4+ T cells from blood. Receptors were obtained from a man between 25 and 39 years old in good health. CDR3s include the opening cysteine and the closing phenylalanine or tryptophan. The D gene is left open where the match is weak. Clone size is stated in some rows and not others, as once, few, many or a class when expanded.

v_call	j_call	cdr3_length	d_call	clone_size	cdr3_aa	cdr3_nt
TRBV14	TRBJ2-7	16	.	few	CASSSHTSTDAYEQYF	TGTGCCAGCAGCTCTCATACCAGCACAGATGCCTACGAGCAGTACTTC
TRBV4-3	TRBJ2-5	15	TRBD1	few	CASSPHGTGKETQYF	TGCGCCAGCAGCCCCCATGGGACAGGGAAAGAGACCCAGTACTTC
TRBV5-1	TRBJ1-1	14	.	few	CASSLTGMGTEAFF	TGCGCCAGCAGCTTAACAGGGATGGGGACTGAAGCTTTCTTT
TRBV11-2	TRBJ2-1	16	.	.	CASRGGLASWMNEQFF	TGTGCCAGCAGGGGAGGTCTAGCCAGTTGGATGAATGAGCAGTTCTTC
TRBV30	TRBJ2-3	14	TRBD2	once	CAWSKWEGRDTQYF	TGTGCCTGGAGTAAGTGGGAGGGCCGAGATACGCAGTATTTT
TRBV7-2	TRBJ2-3	15	TRBD1	.	CASSPRTGRTDTQYF	TGTGCCAGCAGCCCCCGGACAGGGCGCACAGATACGCAGTATTTT
TRBV5-6	TRBJ2-2	13	.	.	CASSLEARGELFF	TGTGCCAGCAGCTTGGAAGCAAGAGGGGAGCTGTTTTTT
TRBV6-5	TRBJ2-7	14	TRBD1	.	CASTPQGAVYEQYF	TGTGCCAGCACCCCGCAGGGGGCGGTCTACGAGCAGTACTTC
TRBV7-9	TRBJ1-4	16	.	.	CASSPITPATNEKLFF	TGTGCCAGCAGCCCTATCACCCCGGCAACTAATGAAAAACTGTTTTTT
TRBV7-9	TRBJ1-1	13	.	.	CASSPWSAPEAFF	TGTGCCAGCAGCCCGTGGTCTGCACCTGAAGCTTTCTTT
TRBV30	TRBJ2-2	14	.	.	CAWSIGQNTGELFF	TGTGCCTGGAGCATAGGACAGAACACCGGGGAGCTGTTTTTT
TRBV7-9	TRBJ2-1	14	TRBD2	.	CASSSLAGGYEQFF	TGTGCCAGCAGCTCCCTAGCGGGAGGCTATGAGCAGTTCTTC
TRBV5-6	TRBJ2-5	15	.	.	CASSLGSVWAETQYF	TGTGCCAGCAGCTTGGGAAGCGTTTGGGCAGAGACCCAGTACTTC
TRBV4-3	TRBJ2-2	17	TRBD2	.	CASSQGAAGMNTGELFF	TGCGCCAGCAGCCAAGGGGCAGCGGGAATGAACACCGGGGAGCTGTTTTTT
TRBV5-1	TRBJ2-3	14	TRBD1	few	CASSQGTGQDTQYF	TGCGCCAGCAGCCAAGGGACAGGGCAAGATACGCAGTATTTT
TRBV10-1	TRBJ2-3	15	.	few	CASSLGLTGTDTQYF	TGCGCCAGCAGCCTTGGCCTAACAGGGACAGATACGCAGTATTTT
TRBV7-2	TRBJ1-4	14	.	.	CASSRGLANEKLFF	TGTGCCAGCAGCCGAGGATTGGCTAATGAAAAACTGTTTTTT
TRBV2	TRBJ1-4	14	TRBD1	.	CASRSGTVNEKLFF	TGTGCCAGCAGATCCGGGACAGTTAATGAAAAACTGTTTTTT
TRBV7-2	TRBJ2-3	17	TRBD2	few	CASSWGLAGGSTDTQYF	TGTGCCAGCAGCTGGGGACTAGCGGGAGGGAGCACAGATACGCAGTATTTT
TRBV5-6	TRBJ2-7	15	.	few	CASSFPQGTTYEQYF	TGTGCCAGCAGCTTTCCGCAGGGGACAACCTACGAGCAGTACTTC
TRBV11-2	TRBJ2-5	13	.	few	CASRLGTGETQYF	TGTGCCAGCAGGCTCGGGACTGGAGAGACCCAGTACTTC
TRBV9	TRBJ2-5	16	TRBD1	few	CASSPRGQGSSGTQYF	TGTGCCAGCAGCCCTAGGGGACAGGGGTCGAGTGGGACCCAGTACTTC
TRBV27	TRBJ1-1	14	TRBD1	few	CASSTGQGNTEAFF	TGTGCCAGCAGTACCGGACAGGGGAACACTGAAGCTTTCTTT
TRBV4-1	TRBJ2-3	16	.	many	CASSQEPTVWTDTQYF	TGCGCCAGCAGCCAAGAGCCCACAGTATGGACGGATACGCAGTATTTT
TRBV20-1	TRBJ1-1	11	.	few	CSASLSTEAFF	TGCAGTGCTAGTTTATCCACTGAAGCTTTCTTT
TRBV7-2	TRBJ2-2	16	.	few	CASSLGLVRNTGELFF	TGTGCCAGCAGCTTAGGACTAGTCAGAAACACCGGGGAGCTGTTTTTT
TRBV6-6	TRBJ1-1	14	TRBD1	.	CASRIGPTGTEAFF	TGTGCCAGCAGGATCGGTCCGACAGGGACTGAAGCTTTCTTT
TRBV15	TRBJ2-3	15	.	.	CATSRSRGSGDTQYF	TGTGCCACCAGCAGATCGCGGGGTTCGGGAGATACGCAGTATTTT
TRBV7-6	TRBJ1-6	13	.	.	CASVALDNSPLHF	TGTGCCAGCGTAGCTCTGGATAATTCACCCCTCCACTTT
TRBV20-1	TRBJ2-1	11	.	few	CSASSNNEQFF	TGCAGTGCTAGTTCTAACAATGAGCAGTTCTTC
TRBV10-3	TRBJ2-7	13	.	few	CAISVRQSYEQYF	TGTGCCATCAGTGTGAGGCAGTCCTACGAGCAGTACTTC
TRBV6-6	TRBJ2-7	13	TRBD2	.	CASRPGTSYEQYF	TGTGCCAGCAGACCCGGGACTAGTTACGAGCAGTACTTC
TRBV5-1	TRBJ2-3	13	.	few	CASSRDSTDTQYF	TGCGCCAGCAGCAGGGACAGCACAGATACGCAGTATTTT
TRBV7-2	TRBJ2-3	16	TRBD2	many	CASSGGRRLSTDTQYF	TGTGCCAGCAGCGGCGGGAGGCGTCTCAGCACAGATACGCAGTATTTT
TRBV27	TRBJ2-1	15	TRBD2	.	CASRSSGSTYNEQFF	TGTGCCAGCAGGAGTAGCGGGAGCACCTACAATGAGCAGTTCTTC
TRBV6-6	TRBJ2-5	16	TRBD2	.	CASSSSSGRAGETQYF	TGTGCCAGCAGTTCGAGTAGCGGGAGGGCCGGAGAGACCCAGTACTTC
TRBV7-2	TRBJ2-7	13	.	.	CASSLAQGYEQYF	TGTGCCAGCAGCTTAGCCCAGGGATACGAGCAGTACTTC
TRBV29-1	TRBJ2-5	14	TRBD2	.	CRARGLAGGATQYF	TGCCGCGCCAGGGGGCTAGCGGGAGGAGCGACCCAGTACTTC
TRBV30	TRBJ2-3	15	.	.	CAWSVREYRTDTQYF	TGTGCCTGGAGTGTAAGAGAATATCGCACAGATACGCAGTATTTT
TRBV4-3	TRBJ2-3	22	TRBD2	many	CASSQAPLTSGTTSGSTDTQYF	TGCGCCAGCAGCCAAGCACCCCTGACTAGCGGGACGACCTCTGGTAGCACAGATACGCAGTATTTT
TRBV25-1	TRBJ2-7	15	.	.	CASSESQGLSYEQYF	TGTGCCAGCAGTGAATCCCAGGGCCTCTCCTACGAGCAGTACTTC
TRBV7-2	TRBJ2-1	15	.	.	CASSLESTVRGEQFF	TGTGCCAGCAGCTTAGAATCGACGGTAAGGGGTGAGCAGTTCTTC
TRBV10-3	TRBJ2-5	12	.	few	CAISGAEETQYF	TGTGCCATCAGTGGCGCCGAGGAGACCCAGTACTTC
TRBV7-2	TRBJ1-5	12	.	.	CASSWADQPQHF	TGTGCCAGCAGCTGGGCAGATCAGCCCCAGCATTTT
TRBV29-1	TRBJ2-1	15	TRBD2	few	CSVEDSGSSINEQFF	TGCAGCGTTGAAGATAGCGGGAGTTCGATCAATGAGCAGTTCTTC
TRBV7-9	TRBJ2-3	13	.	.	CASSLAPTDTQYF	TGTGCCAGCAGCTTAGCGCCTACAGATACGCAGTATTTT
TRBV11-2	TRBJ2-3	16	TRBD2	many	CASSLVAGHSTDTQYF	TGTGCCAGCAGCTTAGTAGCGGGGCACAGCACAGATACGCAGTATTTT
TRBV7-9	TRBJ1-1	14	TRBD1	.	CASTTGERNTEAFF	TGTGCCAGCACGACAGGGGAGAGGAACACTGAAGCTTTCTTT
TRBV23-1	TRBJ2-7	11	.	.	CASSEFYEQYF	TGCGCCAGCAGTGAGTTTTACGAGCAGTACTTC
TRBV29-1	TRBJ1-2	11	.	few	CSVVRDKGYTF	TGCAGCGTTGTCAGGGATAAGGGCTACACCTTC
TRBV7-2	TRBJ2-6	16	.	.	CASSLMATSGANVLTF	TGTGCCAGCAGCTTAATGGCAACGTCTGGGGCCAACGTCCTGACTTTC
TRBV5-4	TRBJ1-2	16	.	.	CASSSRARTQGSSNTF	TGTGCCAGCAGCTCCCGGGCCCGAACTCAGGGTTCCTCAAACACCTTC